Below, 32 T cell receptor beta chains from the same sample are listed, as sequenced in a study of cytomegalovirus exposure and HLA in healthy donors. Primers for the PCR totalled 60 Vbeta and 13 Jbeta. Only in-frame clones appear in the TCRdb table, and some are missing; sequencing was by immunoSEQ multiplex PCR. Of fewer than 200,000 clones listed, 9.5% are singletons. The sample taken for sequencing was PBMCs. The receptors come from a woman aged 25 to 39 in good health and CMV-seropositive.

This chain uses TRBV7-9 with TRBJ2-7, with D unresolved. Trimming removed 8 bases at V and 2 bases at J, with 25 bases between. Germline V gene sequence: CDR1 SEHNR, CDR2 FQNEAQ (reference sequence). The CDR3 has 17 residues. CDR3 protein: CASSYSLGVATPYEQYF. CDR3 in DNA: TGTGCCAGCTCTTATTCCCTCGGAGTTGCTACCCCCTACGAGCAGTACTTC.

This clone was seen a few times. The gene calls are TRBV4-2 and TRBJ2-7; 15 bases map to TRBD2. With V trimmed by 3 bases and J by 1 base, 4 bases remained unmatched. Germline V gives CDR1 LGHNA, CDR2 YNFKEQ. The CDR3 consists of 17 residues. The CDR3 region has the DNA TGTGCCAGCAGCCAGGGACTAGCGGGAGGTGGGTCCTACGAGCAGTACTTC. This codes for CASSQGLAGGGSYEQYF.

This clone has just a few counts. The chain links TRBV27 to TRBJ1-4; 8 nucleotides agree with TRBD1. CDR1 is MNHEY and CDR2 is SMNVEV in the germline V gene (reference sequence). V lost 4 bases and J lost 2; bases outside the gene matches: 3. The CDR3 length is 15 residues. This CDR3 reads CASSSQGATNEKLFF. The CDR3 nucleotides are TGTGCCAGCAGTTCCCAGGGGGCCACTAATGAAAAACTGTTTTTT. Looking up the rest from reference TRBV27 and TRBJ1-4 gives the full variable domain: EAQVTQNPRYLITVTGKKLTVTCSQNMNHEYMSWYRQDPGLGLRQIYYSMNVEVTDKGDVPEGYKVSRKEKRNFPLILESPSPNQTSLYFCASSSQGATNEKLFFGSGTQLSVL.

This clone was counted between two and nine times. The chain joins TRBV4-1 to TRBJ2-7, with 10 bases aligning to TRBD2. The CDR3 has 15 residues. With V trimmed by 0 bases and J by 6 bases, 5 bases remained unmatched. Germline CDR1 and CDR2: MGHRA and YSYEKL. The CDR3 spells CASSQDQLAGAEQYF. The CDR3 DNA sequence: TGCGCCAGCAGCCAAGATCAGCTAGCGGGAGCCGAGCAGTACTTC.

This clone appeared a few times. The chain is built from TRBV7-8 and TRBJ1-1; D is ambiguous. The V and J ends lost 8 bases and 4 bases respectively, with 14 bases between them. The CDR3 extends over 13 amino acids. CDR1 and CDR2 from the germline V gene are SGHVS and FQNEAQ. This CDR3 is CASLARIATEAFF. CDR3 in DNA: TGTGCCAGCCTCGCAAGAATAGCCACTGAAGCTTTCTTT.

This clone showed up just a few times. The J gene is TRBJ2-7, the V gene TRBV27; 7 positions match TRBD1. Germline V CDR1 and CDR2: MNHEY, SMNVEV (reference sequence). With V trimmed by 4 bases and J by 1 base, 13 bases remained unmatched. The CDR3 length is 17 residues. DNA for the CDR3: TGTGCCAGCAGTTCCATCTCCAGGACAGGTGGATCCTACGAGCAGTACTTC. Its translation is CASSSISRTGGSYEQYF.

The V and J genes are TRBV11-2 and TRBJ2-7, with 8 positions matching TRBD2. J lost 1 base, V lost 5 bases, and 10 bases had no gene match. The CDR3 length is 16 residues. Germline V CDR1 and CDR2: SGHAT, FQNNGV. The CDR3: CASSAVGASGSYEQYF. The CDR3 DNA reads as TGTGCCAGCAGCGCTGTGGGGGCTAGCGGGTCCTACGAGCAGTACTTC. Using reference TRBV11-2 and TRBJ2-7 for the parts outside the CDR3, the full variable domain is EAGVAQSPRYKIIEKRQSVAFWCNPISGHATLYWYQQILGQGPKLLIQFQNNGVVDDSQLPKDRFSAERLKGVDSTLKIQPAKLEDSAVYLCASSAVGASGSYEQYFGPGTRLTVT.

This clone was counted a few times. The conserved phenylalanine or tryptophan normally closing the CDR3 is absent here, so this likely arose from a read error. The chain joins TRBV4-1 to TRBJ2-7; TRBD2 matches at 7 bases. From germline, CDR1 is MGHRA and CDR2 YSYEKL. Losses at the gene ends were 0 bases for V and 0 bases for J; bases not matched to a gene: 8. The CDR3 runs 17 residues. CDR3 sequence (DNA): TGCGCCAGCAGCCAAGATGGGGCTAGCGGCCTCTCCTACGAGCAGTACCTC. Amino acid sequence: CASSQDGASGLSYEQYL.

The chain carries TRBV6-4 and TRBJ2-1, with TRBD2 matching over 9 bases. This CDR3 comprises 16 residues. V shed 5 bases, J shed 0 bases, and the junction held 5 bases outside the gene matches. Germline V lookup: CDR1 MRHNA, CDR2 SNTAGT. CDR3 region: CASSTVAGASYNEQFF. The CDR3 DNA reads TGTGCCAGCAGTACCGTAGCGGGAGCCTCCTACAATGAGCAGTTCTTC.

The sample holds a few counts of this clone. The chain links TRBV7-9 to TRBJ1-5, with 7 bases identical to TRBD1. V lost 1 base to trimming and J lost 5 bases; unmatched junction nucleotides: 2. Germline-derived CDR1 and CDR2 are SEHNR and FQNEAQ (reference sequence). The CDR3 totals 14 residues. CDR3 in amino acids: CASSLGQGDQPQHF. The CDR3 region has the DNA TGTGCCAGCAGCTTAGGGCAGGGGGATCAGCCCCAGCATTTT.

The V and J genes are TRBV15 and TRBJ1-2; D might be TRBD1 (6 bases). V gave up 0 bases and J gave up 8 bases, with 16 bases separating them. The CDR3 is made up of 15 amino acids. Germline CDR1 LNHNV, CDR2 YYDKDF (reference sequence). Written as DNA, the CDR3 is TGTGCCACCAGCAGAGACAGGGGTAAATCTTCCGGCTACACCTTC. Its translation is CATSRDRGKSSGYTF.

The chain has TRBV6-5 and TRBJ1-2, with D unclear. Germline V gene sequence: CDR1 MNHEY, CDR2 SVGAGI. CDR3 length equals 14 residues. V was shortened by 0 bases and J by 4 bases, with 9 bases between the two germline ends. The CDR3 region has the DNA TGTGCCAGCAGTTACTCGGGCGGGGTCTATGGCTACACCTTC. It specifies CASSYSGGVYGYTF.

V gene TRBV11-2 combines with J gene TRBJ2-5; 11 nucleotides line up with TRBD1. The CDR3 contains 18 residues. Germline CDR1 is SGHAT and CDR2 is FQNNGV. The J segment lost 3 bases and the V segment lost 0 bases, leaving 9 bases of the junction unmatched. This CDR3 is CASSLDPWGQGVEETQYF. CDR3 DNA sequence: TGTGCCAGCAGCTTAGATCCCTGGGGACAGGGGGTGGAAGAGACCCAGTACTTC.

The V gene is TRBV7-9, the J gene TRBJ1-3; D possibly corresponds to TRBD1 (5 bases). V lost 2 bases and J lost 9, with 17 bases in between. Germline V CDR1 and CDR2: SEHNR, FQNEAQ (reference sequence). The CDR3 covers 15 residues. CDR3 nucleotides: TGTGCCAGCAGCTTATTCCCGGGGGAAGGTGGCACCATATATTTT. As protein: CASSLFPGEGGTIYF. The full variable domain, in which reference TRBV7-9 and TRBJ1-3 provide the parts outside the CDR3, is DTGVSQNPRHKITKRGQNVTFRCDPISEHNRLYWYRQTLGQGPEFLTYFQNEAQLEKSRLLSDRFSAERPKGSFSTLEIQRTEQGDSAMYLCASSLFPGEGGTIYFGEGSWLTVV.

Only a few counts were recorded for this clone. V is TRBV10-3 and J is TRBJ2-3; D uncertain. The CDR3 covers 16 residues. Trimming left V 0 bases short and J 3 bases short, with 13 bases between. The germline V gene encodes CDR1 ENHRY and CDR2 SYGVKD. CDR3 coding DNA: TGTGCCATCAGTGAGTCGGCAAAGCGCGTAACAGATACGCAGTATTTT. This codes for CAISESAKRVTDTQYF.

This clone was seen a few times. The V and J genes are TRBV5-1 and TRBJ1-2, with TRBD1 matching over 8 bases. V shed 2 bases and J 8 bases; nucleotides not matched to a gene: 5. Germline V gene sequence: CDR1 SGHRS, CDR2 YFSETQ. The length of the CDR3 is 13 residues. The CDR3 bases are TGCGCCAGCAGCTTAGGACAGGGTGAGGGCTACACCTTC. Translation gives CASSLGQGEGYTF.

V is TRBV5-6 and J is TRBJ1-2; the D gene is possibly TRBD1 (6 bases). With 3 bases removed from V and 4 bases from J, the gap between germline ends came to 13 bases. The CDR3 is 14 amino acids. Per the germline V gene, CDR1 is SGHDT and CDR2 is YYEEEE. The CDR3 sequence: CASSSRGAGYGYTF. The DNA for the CDR3 is TGTGCCAGCAGCTCCCGGGGGGCGGGCTATGGCTACACCTTC.

The V and J genes are TRBV9 and TRBJ1-1, with unresolved D. V was clipped by 0 bases and J by 6 bases, with 12 bases between them. CDR3 length equals 14 residues. Germline V gene lookup returns CDR1 SGDLS and CDR2 YYNGEE. The chain's CDR3 is CASSVVGGLPEAFF. DNA of the CDR3: TGTGCCAGCAGCGTAGTGGGAGGGCTACCTGAAGCTTTCTTT. The full variable domain, completed using reference TRBV9 and TRBJ1-1, is DSGVTQTPKHLITATGQRVTLRCSPRSGDLSVYWYQQSLDQGLQFLIQYYNGEERAKGNILERFSAQQFPDLHSELNLSSLELGDSALYFCASSVVGGLPEAFFGQGTRLTVV.

The CDR3 reads CASSVGGPYGYTF. CDR3 nucleotides: TGTGCCAGCAGCGTAGGCGGGCCCTATGGCTACACCTTC. The chain joins TRBV9 to TRBJ1-2; D not resolved. Germline V gene lookup returns CDR1 SGDLS and CDR2 YYNGEE. The CDR3 has 13 amino acids. V was clipped by 0 bases and J by 4 bases, with 7 bases between them. The full variable domain, with the rest looked up from reference TRBV9 and TRBJ1-2, is DSGVTQTPKHLITATGQRVTLRCSPRSGDLSVYWYQQSLDQGLQFLIQYYNGEERAKGNILERFSAQQFPDLHSELNLSSLELGDSALYFCASSVGGPYGYTFGSGTRLTVV.

This clone has a handful of counts. J is TRBJ2-2 and V is TRBV5-1; 8 nucleotides align to TRBD1. Germline CDR1 reads SGHRS; CDR2 reads YFSETQ. The CDR3 contains 15 residues. The ends lost 1 base at V and 6 bases at J; junction bases unmatched: 5. CDR3 in amino acids: CASSLRQGRAGELFF. CDR3 coding DNA: TGCGCCAGCAGCTTGAGACAGGGGAGAGCCGGGGAGCTGTTTTTT. Filled out from reference TRBV5-1 and TRBJ2-2, the complete variable domain reads KAGVTQTPRYLIKTRGQQVTLSCSPISGHRSVSWYQQTPGQGLQFLFEYFSETQRNKGNFPGRFSGRQFSNSRSEMNVSTLELGDSALYLCASSLRQGRAGELFFGEGSRLTVL.

This clone was observed a few times. This chain uses TRBV5-5 with TRBJ2-5; 9 nucleotides align to TRBD2. V lost 6 bases and J lost 3; bases outside the gene matches: 18. Per the germline V gene, CDR1 is SGHKS and CDR2 is YYEKEE (reference sequence). The CDR3 totals 18 residues. As DNA, the CDR3 is TGTGCCAGCACCAATGGGATTAGCGGGAGAACGTCTGAAGAGACCCAGTACTTC. As protein: CASTNGISGRTSEETQYF.

In its sample, this clone was seen a few times. The gene calls are TRBV9 and TRBJ2-7; no definite D call. The V and J ends lost 4 bases and 2 bases respectively, with 7 bases between them. CDR3 length equals 12 residues. CDR1 is SGDLS and CDR2 is YYNGEE in the germline V gene. CDR3 in DNA: TGTGCCAGCAGCTCCTCTCCCTACGAGCAGTACTTC. Its translation: CASSSSPYEQYF. Full variable domain (rest looked up from reference TRBV9 and TRBJ2-7): DSGVTQTPKHLITATGQRVTLRCSPRSGDLSVYWYQQSLDQGLQFLIQYYNGEERAKGNILERFSAQQFPDLHSELNLSSLELGDSALYFCASSSSPYEQYFGPGTRLTVT.

V usage is TRBV5-6 and J usage is TRBJ1-3, with D perhaps matching TRBD1 (6 bases). CDR3 length equals 16 residues. The germline V gene has CDR1 SGHDT and CDR2 YYEEEE. The V end lost 4 bases, the J end lost 1 base, and 15 bases lay between the germline ends. This CDR3 reads CASSVTGYDSGNTIYF. In DNA form, the CDR3 reads TGTGCCAGCAGCGTGACAGGTTACGATTCTGGAAACACCATATATTTT.

This clone is a singleton in its sample. This sequence joins TRBV4-2 and TRBJ2-1; D unclear. The germline V gene has CDR1 LGHNA and CDR2 YNFKEQ. This CDR3 spans 13 amino acids. The germline V and J ends were trimmed by 4 bases and 10 bases, with 14 bases remaining between them. The CDR3 DNA follows: TGTGCCAGCAGCCGCTCCGAGACAATAGAGCAGTTCTTC. Translating gives CASSRSETIEQFF.

This clone was picked up a small number of times. The CDR3 reads CASSRLGTGGAEAFF. DNA for the CDR3: TGTGCCAGCAGTCGCCTCGGGACAGGGGGCGCTGAAGCTTTCTTT. The gene calls are TRBV27 and TRBJ1-1, with 12 bases that match TRBD1. Trimming cost V 5 bases and J 6 bases; bases outside gene matches: 7. From germline, CDR1 is MNHEY and CDR2 SMNVEV (reference sequence). CDR3 length: 15 residues.

This clone was seen a handful of times. The chain couples TRBV19 to TRBJ1-1; 8 bases are a match to TRBD1. Germline CDR1 is LNHDA and CDR2 is SQIVND (reference sequence). The J segment lost 6 bases and the V segment lost 7 bases, leaving 13 bases of the junction unmatched. The CDR3 covers 15 residues. In nucleotides, the CDR3 is TGTGCCAGTAAAATCGGACAGGGTGGCCGATCTGAAGCTTTCTTT. Translated: CASKIGQGGRSEAFF.

J is TRBJ1-2 and V is TRBV6-6; 10 bases are shared with TRBD1. Trimming took 4 bases from V and 9 from J; bases not matched to a gene: 11. This CDR3 is 15 amino acids long. Per germline, CDR1 MNHNY and CDR2 SVGAGI (reference sequence). The CDR3 is CASSSAGTGEESYTF. The DNA for the CDR3 is TGTGCCAGCAGTTCGGCCGGGACAGGGGAAGAAAGCTACACCTTC.

This clone appeared a few times. The chain carries TRBV4-1 and TRBJ2-7, with 8 bases aligning to TRBD1. The CDR3 contains 16 residues. V trimming: 4 bases; J trimming: 0 bases; junction bases outside the gene matches: 8. CDR1 is MGHRA, CDR2 YSYEKL, per germline. The CDR3 nucleotides read TGCGCCAGCAGCCCCTATAAGGGGACAGGCTCCTACGAGCAGTACTTC. This sequence encodes CASSPYKGTGSYEQYF.

This clone was detected only a few times. The gene calls are TRBV13 and TRBJ1-1; TRBD1 might be the D (5 bases). V lost 5 bases to trimming and J lost 1 base, with 14 bases between them. Per the germline V gene, CDR1 is PRHDT and CDR2 is FYEKMQ (reference sequence). The CDR3 length is 15 residues. As DNA, the CDR3 is TGTGCCAGCAGCGGCCGGGGGAGGTCGAACACTGAAGCTTTCTTT. This translates into CASSGRGRSNTEAFF. The full variable domain, its missing parts supplied by reference TRBV13 and TRBJ1-1, is AAGVIQSPRHLIKEKRETATLKCYPIPRHDTVYWYQQGPGQDPQFLISFYEKMQSDKGSIPDRFSAQQFSDYHSELNMSSLELGDSALYFCASSGRGRSNTEAFFGQGTRLTVV.

This clone has only a few counts. The CDR3 loop reads CASSPPLAGGDNEQFF. The DNA of the CDR3 is TGTGCCAGCTCACCACCACTAGCGGGAGGGGACAATGAGCAGTTCTTC. The V gene is TRBV18, the J gene TRBJ2-1; TRBD2 aligns across 13 bases. CDR3 length: 16 amino acids. Trimming took 0 bases from V and 5 from J; bases not matched to a gene: 1. Germline values: CDR1 KGHSH, CDR2 LQKENI.

This clone was found a few times. CDR3 in amino acids: CASRVLAGHLVETQYF. The CDR3 DNA sequence: TGTGCCAGCAGGGTACTAGCGGGTCACTTGGTGGAGACCCAGTACTTC. V is TRBV7-6 and J is TRBJ2-5; 9 positions agree with TRBD2. Germline V gene sequence: CDR1 SGHVS, CDR2 FNYEAQ. The CDR3 has 16 residues. V gave up 6 bases and J gave up 5 bases; unmatched junction bases: 13.

The gene calls are TRBV30 and TRBJ1-5, with D perhaps matching TRBD1 (6 bases). The germline V gene has CDR1 GTSNPN and CDR2 SVGIG (reference sequence). CDR3 length: 14 residues. The V end lost 2 bases, the J end lost 4 bases, and 12 bases lay between the germline ends. This chain's CDR3 is CAWSSGETNQPQHF. Written as DNA, the CDR3 is TGTGCCTGGAGTTCAGGGGAAACAAATCAGCCCCAGCATTTT.